The clone carrying this T cell receptor beta chain appeared a single time. Sequenced by immunoSEQ multiplex PCR; TCRdb stores in-frame clones only, minus some. The sample lists approximately 220,000 clones, more than 80% occurring once. This sample is part of a study of blood T cell repertoires in COVID-19. From germline, CDR1 is GTSNPN and CDR2 SVGIG (reference sequence). The CDR3 runs 13 residues. J lost 7 bases, V lost 8 bases, and 8 bases had no gene match. The chain links TRBV30 to TRBJ1-2, with 12 nucleotides matching TRBD1. The sequence was obtained from a woman over 75 with acute or convalescent COVID-19. The sequenced sample consisted of peripheral blood. This chain's CDR3 is CAATGQGAGGYTF. As DNA, the CDR3 is TGTGCCGCAACGGGACAGGGGGCTGGTGGCTACACCTTC.